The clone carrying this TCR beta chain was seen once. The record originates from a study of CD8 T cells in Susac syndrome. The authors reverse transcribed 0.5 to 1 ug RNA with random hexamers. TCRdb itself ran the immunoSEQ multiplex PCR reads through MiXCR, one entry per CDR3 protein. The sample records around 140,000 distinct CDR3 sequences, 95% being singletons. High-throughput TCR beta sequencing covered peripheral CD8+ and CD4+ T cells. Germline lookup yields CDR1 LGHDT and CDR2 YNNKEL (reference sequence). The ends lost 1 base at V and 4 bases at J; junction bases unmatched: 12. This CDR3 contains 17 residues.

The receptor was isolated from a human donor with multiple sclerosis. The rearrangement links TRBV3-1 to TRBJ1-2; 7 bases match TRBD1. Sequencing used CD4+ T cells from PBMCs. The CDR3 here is CASSQGLPGQRIYGYTF. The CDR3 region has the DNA TGTGCCAGCAGCCAAGGTCTTCCGGGACAGCGAATCTATGGCTACACCTTC.